Listed here are 9 T cell receptor beta chains from one sample, sequenced in a study of cytomegalovirus exposure and HLA in healthy donors. Produced via immunoSEQ multiplex PCR; TCRdb's table is partial and in-frame only. The repertoire holds just under 150,000 clones, with roughly 86% as singletons. The sample consisted of PBMCs. These receptors came from a man between 18 and 35 years old in good health and CMV-seropositive.

This clone was found once. The V gene is TRBV2, the J gene TRBJ1-5; tentatively, D is TRBD1 (5 bases). Trimming shortened V by 5 bases and J by 8 bases, and 22 bases separated the two germline ends. The CDR3 totals 16 residues. The germline gives CDR1 SNHLY, CDR2 FYNNEI. DNA for the CDR3: TGTGCCAGCAGTCCTAACTTCAGGGCTCTTAATGAGCCCCAGCATTTT. Amino acids: CASSPNFRALNEPQHF. The complete variable domain, with remaining parts taken from reference TRBV2 and TRBJ1-5, reads EPEVTQTPSHQVTQMGQEVILRCVPISNHLYFYWYRQILGQKVEFLVSFYNNEISEKSEIFDDQFSVERPDGSNFTLKIRSTKLEDSAMYFCASSPNFRALNEPQHFGDGTRLSIL.

This chain uses TRBV7-2 with TRBJ2-1, with a weak D call TRBD2 (6 bases). Germline CDR1 and CDR2: SGHTA and FQGNSA. This CDR3 is built from 20 residues. V was shortened by 0 bases and J by 0 bases, with 21 bases between the two germline ends. CDR3 DNA sequence: TGTGCCAGCAGCTTAGCCGAGACCTTCGTAGTCGGGGGCTCCTACAATGAGCAGTTCTTC. This gives the protein CASSLAETFVVGGSYNEQFF. Full variable domain (remainder filled in from reference TRBV7-2 and TRBJ2-1): GAGVSQSPSNKVTEKGKDVELRCDPISGHTALYWYRQSLGQGLEFLIYFQGNSAPDKSGLPSDRFSAERTGGSVSTLTIQRTQQEDSAVYLCASSLAETFVVGGSYNEQFFGPGTRLTVL.

This sequence joins TRBV5-1 and TRBJ2-2, with D uncertain. In germline, CDR1 is SGHRS, CDR2 YFSETQ. Trimming removed 2 bases at V and 0 bases at J, with 11 bases between. The CDR3 has 16 residues. The CDR3 spells CASSFYERSNTGELFF. The CDR3 region has the DNA TGCGCCAGCAGCTTTTACGAGCGCTCGAACACCGGGGAGCTGTTTTTT.

The V gene is TRBV28, the J gene TRBJ1-1; D gene ambiguous. The CDR3 has 12 amino acids. Germline lookup yields CDR1 MDHEN and CDR2 SYDVKM. Trimming took off 3 bases at V and 7 bases at J, with 9 bases between the two ends. CDR3 coding DNA: TGTGCCAGCAGTTTCGGAGGGAGTGAAGCTTTCTTT. It codes for CASSFGGSEAFF.

The V and J genes are TRBV2 and TRBJ2-3, with D possibly matching TRBD2 (6 bases). Germline V gene data show CDR1 as SNHLY and CDR2 as FYNNEI. This CDR3 region has 15 residues. V was pared by 7 bases and J by 0 bases, with 14 bases between. CDR3 sequence: CASISQGLSTDTQYF. DNA for the CDR3: TGTGCCAGCATCTCCCAAGGACTAAGCACAGATACGCAGTATTTT.

The V and J genes are TRBV5-4 and TRBJ1-3; tentative D call: TRBD1 (5 bases). Trimming took off 4 bases at V and 2 bases at J, with 22 bases between the two ends. Germline CDR1 and CDR2: SGHNT and YYREEE (reference sequence). The CDR3 sequence is 18 residues long. CDR3 residues: CASSDPGTPGGTGNTIYF. DNA for the CDR3: TGTGCCAGCAGCGACCCCGGGACCCCCGGCGGGACTGGAAACACCATATATTTT.

This chain links TRBV5-8 with TRBJ1-5; 9 positions match TRBD1. The CDR3 has 16 amino acids. After removal of 3 bases from V and 8 bases from J, the junction contained 12 bases not matched to a gene. Germline CDR1 is SGHTS and CDR2 is YDEGEE. In nucleotides, the CDR3 is TGTGCCAGCAGCTCCGGTGGGACAGGGAATTGGAAGCCCCAGCATTTT. Translating it yields CASSSGGTGNWKPQHF.

V usage is TRBV28 and J usage is TRBJ2-3; TRBD1 is a possible D gene (6 bases). Trimming removed 4 bases at V and 0 bases at J, with 17 bases between. CDR3 length: 17 residues. Germline CDR1 and CDR2: MDHEN and SYDVKM. Written as DNA, the CDR3 is TGTGCCAGCAGTTCCCGGGACACAATAACTAGCACAGATACGCAGTATTTT. This translates into CASSSRDTITSTDTQYF. Variable domain in full (rest from reference TRBV28 and TRBJ2-3): DVKVTQSSRYLVKRTGEKVFLECVQDMDHENMFWYRQDPGLGLRLIYFSYDVKMKEKGDIPEGYSVSREKKERFSLILESASTNQTSMYLCASSSRDTITSTDTQYFGPGTRLTVL.

The chain uses TRBV28 and TRBJ1-2; D is unclear. The CDR3 covers 13 residues. The germline gives CDR1 MDHEN, CDR2 SYDVKM. V lost 8 bases and J 4 bases, leaving 14 bases between the germline ends. Here the CDR3 DNA reads TGTGCCAGCTTGACCCCCCGGGGCTATGGCTACACCTTC. Translated: CASLTPRGYGYTF.